This TCR beta chain was sequenced for a study of blood T cell repertoires in COVID-19. Study-level background: Collection of acute and convalescent COVID-19 samples took place in the United States, Italy and Spain. Sample material is recorded as cDNA or gDNA derived from T cells, B-cell-depleted T cells, or PBMCs.

In the authors' workflow: The authors estimated nucleated cell counts from reference gene primer amplification. This table comes from immunoSEQ multiplex PCR, and its TCRdb copy is limited to in-frame clones, with some not included. That table is the source of V, J and clone size, and D and trimming were worked out from the DNA. The table lists 130,000 to 150,000 clones, 88% of them singletons, with about 2.1% in the top ten. The length of the CDR3 is 17 residues. Trimming cost V 0 bases and J 2 bases; bases outside gene matches: 3. Germline V lookup: CDR1 SGHRS, CDR2 YFSETQ. The sequenced material came from peripheral blood. V is TRBV5-1 and J is TRBJ1-6; 9 bases map to TRBD1. This TCR came from a human donor in a cohort sampled during active COVID-19. This CDR3 reads CASSLGDRATYNSPLHF. The DNA of the CDR3 is TGCGCCAGCAGCTTGGGGGACAGGGCCACCTATAATTCACCCCTCCACTTT.